This T cell receptor beta chain was recovered during a study of blood T cell repertoires in COVID-19. Study at large: Some COVID-19 samples were acute and others convalescent; all came from the United States, Italy and Spain. The cDNA or gDNA used as material had been derived from T cells, B-cell-depleted T cells, or PBMCs.

Per the germline V gene, CDR1 is LNHDA and CDR2 is SQIVND (reference sequence). V shed 5 bases and J shed 4 bases, with 15 bases lying between them. This CDR3 spans 14 amino acids. In the authors' methods: For nucleated cells, counts were estimated from reference gene primer amplification. Clones were read by immunoSEQ multiplex PCR, and TCRdb kept only the in-frame ones, dropping some. V and J calls and clone size are as listed in that table; D and trimming were resolved from the DNA. This table holds 99,000 or so clones, approximately 80% found once. The TCR was taken from a woman of 80 years or more with active or convalescent COVID-19. The gene calls are TRBV19 and TRBJ2-7; D perhaps matches TRBD2 (6 bases). Sequencing was performed on peripheral blood. This CDR3 reads CASSPVLEGYEQYF. The CDR3 coding sequence is TGTGCCAGTAGTCCAGTCCTGGAGGGGTACGAGCAGTACTTC.